This T cell receptor beta chain was captured by sequencing in a study of shared clonotypes between healthy human individuals (TCRdb year 2020). For the study in its entirety: Two women and a few men aged 18 to 49 years were included in the cohort. For each donor, three plates each were used for CD4 naive and CD4 memory, two plates were used for CD8 naive, and one plate was used for CD8 memory. Blood TCR repertoires of four to six healthy adults were deeply sequenced to estimate repertoire size and the extent of clonotype sharing between individuals. Different laboratories and diverse techniques were used to prepare libraries and sequence TCR repertoires, to increase sequencing depth and limit assay-specific biases. Leukapheresis yielded between about 0.94 and 10 billion PBMCs per donor.

V and J lose 5 bases and 2 bases, and a span of 14 bases separates them. Spanning cysteine to phenylalanine, the CDR3 consists of 15 amino acids. Just the 45-base CDR3 DNA is kept, in frame starting at base 1. The germline V gene sets CDR1 to SGHTA and CDR2 to FQGNSA. Paper-wide results and their limitations: Because the study included a small number of donors, the genetic and exposure-history diversity represented was limited. Rarefaction of sorted-subset datasets indicated incomplete sequencing despite the large sequencing depth. When several donors were compared, the shared fraction of clonotypes was about 5% for naive CD4, approximately 3.5% for naive CD8, about 2.5% for memory CD4, and 0.4% for memory CD8. Based on pairwise subsampling, the degree of clonotype sharing among donors was expected to be affected by sequencing depth. Sampling was limited to blood, and TCR repertoires in tissue likely differ from TCR repertoires in blood. Naive subsets generally had larger estimated clonotype richness than memory subsets did. Compared with non-shared clonotypes, the clonotypes found in all four sorted-subset donors had higher generation probabilities.

Using the deep immunoSEQ assay, TCR CDR3 regions were amplified from genomic DNA by multiplex PCR. Extracted genomic DNA from each cell subset was spread evenly across all wells of several immunoSEQ 96-well plates, with each plate serving as a replicate. For sorted subsets, each replicate PCR was loaded with 150 to 250 ng genomic DNA, equivalent to 25,000 to 30,000 T cell genomes. Purified libraries were quantified with a Qubit 3.0 fluorometer, sized on a Bioanalyzer 2100, and re-quantified with the KAPA Library Quantification kit. Each immunoSEQ 96-well plate was sequenced on its own single-read 150-cycle Illumina NextSeq 550 flow cell. As for the original processing: The immunoSEQ output contained only junctional sequences without quality scores, so filtering could not match that applied to full-length reads. To assign V/J genes and CDR3, sequences were annotated against IMGT germline references using PyIR, a Python wrapper for IgBLAST v1.9. Reads with weak V/J assignments (E-value above 1e-6), missing CDR3, stop codons, out-of-frame junctions, or ambiguous translated residues were removed. V3J clonotypes were defined by identical inferred V gene, J gene, and CDR3 amino acid sequence. To compute the percentage overlap between repertoires, the number of shared unique clonotypes was divided by the size of the smaller repertoire. Richness of each repertoire was evaluated using RTK rarefaction, the Chao1 estimator, and Recon v2.1 estimates of unobserved clonotypes. For all TCRbeta clonotypes obtained by the gDNA method from a few donors, generation probabilities were computed with OLGA. TCRdb obtained this table from immuneACCESS and retained in-frame rearrangements with V and J assigned. These tables miss some clones; where compared with another copy, unresolved V genes account for less than half of the shortfall, and the remainder is unexplained. That table gives V, J and clone size, and the DNA gave D and trimming. Recorded for this sample are some 2.1 million clones; approximately 95% of them occurred a single time. The top ten hold 0.85% to 1.2% of the sample.

Concerning this clone: Its antigen target is currently unknown. The sample holds no much larger clone one base away, and base qualities are not on file.

CD8 naive samples were CD45RO-negative cells positively selected for CCR7, giving a CD45RA+CCR7+ population that excluded TemRA cells. Healthy HIV-negative adults with no recently reported acute infections or vaccinations were included as donors. Every donor was a Caucasian adult residing in Nashville, Tennessee, USA. After blood collection by leukapheresis, PBMCs were isolated using Ficoll-Histopaque density gradient centrifugation and then cryopreserved in the vapor phase of liquid nitrogen. Analytical flow cytometry was used to check the purity and quantity of every magnetically sorted T cell population. From each sorted fraction, genomic DNA was isolated and quantified by UV absorbance on a Nanodrop 2000c.

Sequencing was performed on naive CD8+ T cells sorted from blood. The cell subset or site label on this specimen signifies: CD45RA+CCR7+. This chain joins TRBV7-2 to TRBJ2-3, with no confidently assigned D gene. The sequence derives from a young man in good health. For the CDR3, the sequence is CASSGLIGVTDTQYF. In nucleotides, the sequence is TGTGCCAGCAGCGGGCTAATTGGGGTCACAGATACGCAGTATTTT. The CDR3 plus the reference TRBV7-2 and TRBJ2-3 genes for the other parts give the full variable domain: GAGVSQSPSNKVTEKGKDVELRCDPISGHTALYWYRQSLGQGLEFLIYFQGNSAPDKSGLPSDRFSAERTGGSVSTLTIQRTQQEDSAVYLCASSGLIGVTDTQYFGPGTRLTVL.